This T cell receptor (beta chain) originates from a study of radiation and T cells in renal cell carcinoma. The method was immunoSEQ multiplex PCR; TCRdb's version includes in-frame clones alone and lacks a portion of them. The sample contains approximately 150,000 clones, 65% to 90% of which appear only once. The sample's time point: blood 4 weeks post-SBRT, at nephrectomy. Treatment: 15 Gy SBRT to primary tumor, nephrectomy 4 weeks later. Germline CDR1 and CDR2: SGHRS and YFSETQ. The CDR3 covers 16 residues. Trimming took 1 base from V and 0 from J, leaving 13 bases between them. This TCR derives from a woman between 50 and 59 years old with renal cell carcinoma. Sequenced material: blood, taken from a patient whose treatment included radiotherapy and nephrectomy. The chain joins TRBV5-1 to TRBJ1-1, with D unresolved. The CDR3 DNA reads as TGCGCCAGCAGCTTGTTCTCAGGCAGAGTGAACACTGAAGCTTTCTTT. Translation gives CASSLFSGRVNTEAFF.